This TCR beta chain was profiled in a study of CD8 T cells in Susac syndrome. Study in general: Active disease was present in about 6 of the sequenced Susac syndrome patients, and remission in eight.

Notes on this clonotype: The target antigen is unknown.

Germline loops: CDR1 MGHRA, CDR2 YSYEKL. V lost 0 bases and J lost 1, with 1 base in between. The CDR3 has 12 residues. Whole-study findings and limits: In its TCR sequencing and HLA analysis, the study acknowledged that the number of individuals was relatively small. Across the total CD8+ repertoires, under 20 Susac-specific public clones were found. The CD8+ TEMRA repertoires yielded about five such clones.

A quantity of roughly 0.5 to 1 ug RNA underwent reverse transcription using random hexamers. Amplification of TCR beta CDR3 spanned 54 Vbeta and 13 Jbeta via immunoSEQ multiplex PCR. TCRdb re-called the immunoSEQ multiplex PCR reads through MiXCR, storing one row per CDR3 protein. The data contain under 70,000 distinct CDR3 sequences, 95% of them seen just once; the ten biggest clones take up less than 0.95%. The receptor was isolated from a human donor with Susac syndrome. The V call is TRBV4-1, the J call TRBJ2-7, with D hard to call. The specimen was CD8+ T cells from PBMCs. CDR3 nucleotide sequence: TGCGCCAGCAGCCAAGATTCCTACGAGCAGTACTTC. Translation: CASSQDSYEQYF.